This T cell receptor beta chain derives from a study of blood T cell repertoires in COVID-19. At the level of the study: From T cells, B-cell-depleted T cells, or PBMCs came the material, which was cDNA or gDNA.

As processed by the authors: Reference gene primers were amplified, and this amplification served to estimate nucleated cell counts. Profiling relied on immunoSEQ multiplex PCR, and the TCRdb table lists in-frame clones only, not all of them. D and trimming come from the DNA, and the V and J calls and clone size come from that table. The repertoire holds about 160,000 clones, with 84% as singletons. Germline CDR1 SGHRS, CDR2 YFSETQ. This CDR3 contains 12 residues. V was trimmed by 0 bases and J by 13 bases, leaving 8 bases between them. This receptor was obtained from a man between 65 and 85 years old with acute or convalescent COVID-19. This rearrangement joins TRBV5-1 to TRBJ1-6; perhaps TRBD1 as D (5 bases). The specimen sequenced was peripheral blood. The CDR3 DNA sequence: TGCGCCAGCAGCTTGGCAGGGTACCCCCTCCACTTT. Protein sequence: CASSLAGYPLHF.